This TCR beta chain comes out of a study of neurological immune-mediated disorders. Every sequencing run generated over 180 million TCR-beta sequences from 15-18 subjects. TCRdb reanalysed the 5' RACE reads using MiXCR and keeps one entry per CDR3 protein. The sample contains about 55,000 distinct CDR3 sequences, around 3.6% of which appear only once. This clonotype was counted many times. Germline CDR1 is MDHEN and CDR2 is SYDVKM. Trimming took off 6 bases at V and 1 base at J, with 9 bases between the two ends. The CDR3 sequence is 14 residues long. Sequencing was performed on PBMCs. The rearrangement joins TRBV28 to TRBJ2-2; tentative D call: TRBD1 (5 bases). This TCR was recovered from a man aged 30 to 45 with multiple sclerosis. CDR3 sequence reads: CASRLQGNTGELFF. In nucleotides, the CDR3 is TGTGCCAGCAGACTCCAGGGGAACACCGGGGAGCTGTTTTTT.